The 32 T cell receptor beta chains below were found in one sample sequenced in a study of regulatory and conventional T cells in RAG deficiency. TCRdb keeps only in-frame clones here, not all; method: immunoSEQ multiplex PCR. The sample has roughly 28,000 clones, just over 90% seen once. The sorted regulatory T cells were CD4+, CD25-high and CD127-low, with genomic DNA sequenced. The data also belong to a second study, concerning regulatory T cells. Per that paper: The primer mix had 52 TRBV and 13 TRBJ primers.

Sequencing was done on a sample of Tregs sorted from blood. Receptors originate from a human donor in good health.

The chain links TRBV19 to TRBJ2-5; 9 positions match TRBD2. CDR3 size: 16 residues. J lost 9 bases, V lost 4 bases, and 15 bases had no gene match. Germline loops: CDR1 LNHDA, CDR2 SQIVND (reference sequence). The DNA for the CDR3 is TGTGCCAGTAGTACGCTAGCGGGGACAGCCCCGGTGTCCCAGTACTTC. This encodes CASSTLAGTAPVSQYF.

The genes are TRBV7-9 and TRBJ1-1; D is possibly TRBD1 (6 bases). Germline assignment: CDR1 SEHNR and CDR2 FQNEAQ (reference sequence). The CDR3 has 13 residues. Trimming pared 1 base from V and 5 bases from J, leaving 8 bases between. The CDR3 reads CASSLEGGTEAFF. The DNA for the CDR3 is TGTGCCAGCAGCTTAGAGGGGGGGACTGAAGCTTTCTTT.

This chain links TRBV19 with TRBJ1-6; D is uncertain. Germline V gene sequence: CDR1 LNHDA, CDR2 SQIVND (reference sequence). The CDR3 extends over 14 amino acids. The V gene lost 1 base and the J gene lost 7 bases, with 8 bases spanning the gap. The CDR3 sequence is CASSIVAVNSPLHF. CDR3 nucleotides: TGTGCCAGTAGTATAGTGGCAGTGAATTCACCCCTCCACTTT.

The chain employs TRBV6-6 and TRBJ2-1; no clear D gene. V was clipped by 0 bases and J by 6 bases, with 15 bases between them. This CDR3 is built from 16 residues. Germline assignment: CDR1 MNHNY and CDR2 SVGAGI (reference sequence). The CDR3 coding sequence is TGTGCCAGCAGTTACTCAAAGGTGTTGGTGGGCAATGAGCAGTTCTTC. It specifies CASSYSKVLVGNEQFF.

This clone showed up just a few times. The chain combines TRBV5-1 with TRBJ2-3; D gene ambiguous. CDR1 and CDR2 (germline): SGHRS, YFSETQ. Trimming stripped 4 bases from V and 4 bases from J, with 13 bases between. The CDR3 length is 14 residues. For the CDR3, the DNA is TGCGCCAGCAGCCCGGGCCGCGCCCCAGATACGCAGTATTTT. As protein: CASSPGRAPDTQYF.

The chain employs TRBV5-1 and TRBJ2-6, with 9 positions matching TRBD1. The CDR3 covers 17 residues. CDR1 and CDR2 from the germline V gene are SGHRS and YFSETQ. Trimming removed 7 bases from V and 0 bases from J; junction bases left unmatched: 8. The CDR3 region has the DNA TGCGCCAGCTCGACGGGACAGGGTCTCTCTGGGGCCAACGTCCTGACTTTC. Translating gives CASSTGQGLSGANVLTF. Variable domain in full (rest from reference TRBV5-1 and TRBJ2-6): KAGVTQTPRYLIKTRGQQVTLSCSPISGHRSVSWYQQTPGQGLQFLFEYFSETQRNKGNFPGRFSGRQFSNSRSEMNVSTLELGDSALYLCASSTGQGLSGANVLTFGAGSRLTVL.

V and J are TRBV4-1 and TRBJ2-1; D is ambiguous. The germline CDR1 and CDR2 sequences are MGHRA and YSYEKL. This CDR3 comprises 16 residues. V lost 0 bases and J lost 2, with 11 bases in between. The DNA of the CDR3 is TGCGCCAGCAGCCAAGATATCACAGTACCCTACAATGAGCAGTTCTTC. Its translation is CASSQDITVPYNEQFF.

This clone was found once. V is TRBV2 and J is TRBJ2-3; 10 positions match TRBD2. V lost 9 bases, J lost 6 bases, and 9 bases stayed unmatched. Germline V gene sequence: CDR1 SNHLY, CDR2 FYNNEI. This CDR3 comprises 14 residues. CDR3 bases: TGTGCCAGGAGAACTAGCGGGGCGTGGGATACGCAGTATTTT. Translation gives CARRTSGAWDTQYF.

This chain connects TRBV27 to TRBJ1-5; D is possibly TRBD1 (6 bases). V was cut by 6 bases and J by 6 bases, with 33 bases left in between. The CDR3 runs 20 residues. In germline, CDR1 is MNHEY, CDR2 SMNVEV (reference sequence). CDR3 nucleotide sequence: TGTGCCAGCAGCCCGAGGGGACCCGGGACATTTCTTCCAAATTCTCAGCCCCAGCATTTT. It yields the protein CASSPRGPGTFLPNSQPQHF.

The V call is TRBV12-5, the J call TRBJ2-7, with a tentative D call TRBD1 (6 bases). Germline V gene data show CDR1 as LGHNT and CDR2 as FRNRAP. This CDR3 region has 12 residues. V lost 3 bases, J lost 3 bases, and 6 bases lay in between. CDR3 coding DNA: TGTGCTAGTGGTTTACAGGGCTACGAGCAGTACTTC. Amino acids: CASGLQGYEQYF.

The chain recombines TRBV18 with TRBJ1-1; a possible D gene is TRBD1 (6 bases). The V end was cut by 6 bases, the J end by 2 bases, with 13 bases between. This CDR3 contains 14 residues. Germline assignment: CDR1 KGHSH and CDR2 LQKENI. CDR3 DNA sequence: TGTGCCAGCTCGCTTGGACAGATTAACACTGAAGCTTTCTTT. Protein sequence: CASSLGQINTEAFF.

The V call is TRBV28, the J call TRBJ1-4; possibly TRBD1 for D (5 bases). Looked up from germline, CDR1 is MDHEN and CDR2 is SYDVKM. CDR3 length equals 14 residues. V lost 5 bases to trimming and J lost 8 bases, with 15 bases between them. CDR3 DNA sequence: TGTGCCAGCAGTCCGGGCGGCTGGGGGGAAAAACTGTTTTTT. The encoded protein is CASSPGGWGEKLFF.

The chain uses TRBV2 and TRBJ2-7, with D hard to call. CDR1 and CDR2 (germline): SNHLY, FYNNEI. The CDR3 is 15 residues long. V lost 1 base to trimming and J lost 6 bases, with 16 bases between them. CDR3 in amino acids: CASSEEHAKRAEQYF. DNA of the CDR3: TGTGCCAGCAGTGAAGAACACGCTAAAAGGGCCGAGCAGTACTTC.

The V and J genes are TRBV7-8 and TRBJ1-6, with D tentatively TRBD1 (6 bases). V lost 5 bases to trimming and J lost 9 bases, with 14 bases between them. The CDR3 is made up of 14 amino acids. Germline assignment: CDR1 SGHVS and CDR2 FQNEAQ. CDR3 amino acids: CASSPGQFSSPLHF. The DNA for the CDR3 is TGTGCCAGCAGCCCAGGACAGTTTTCTTCACCCCTCCACTTT.

The chain joins TRBV14 to TRBJ1-4, with D hard to call. Trimming took 3 bases from V and 5 from J, leaving 10 bases between them. The germline gives CDR1 SGHDN, CDR2 FVKESK. This CDR3 is 14 amino acids long. The CDR3 DNA is TGTGCCAGCAGCCAGTCGGTTCGAAATGAAAAACTGTTTTTT. This translates into CASSQSVRNEKLFF.

The chain employs TRBV7-8 and TRBJ1-1; no firm D call. The CDR3 contains 11 residues. V lost 4 bases and J 10 bases, leaving 10 bases between the germline ends. From germline, CDR1 is SGHVS and CDR2 FQNEAQ. The CDR3 nucleotides are TGTGCCAGCAGCTCCGGGCCCTTAGCTTTCTTT. Protein product: CASSSGPLAFF.

V and J are TRBV6-1 and TRBJ2-5, with a possible D match to TRBD1 (7 bases). V dropped 8 bases and J dropped 4 bases, with 14 bases sitting between them. Germline CDR1 MNHNS, CDR2 SASEGT. The CDR3 runs 13 residues. CDR3 residues: CASGRGVGETQYF. The CDR3 nucleotides are TGTGCCAGCGGCAGGGGGGTAGGAGAGACCCAGTACTTC.

The chain couples TRBV5-1 to TRBJ2-7, with D perhaps assigned TRBD1 or TRBD2 (5 bases each). Germline V gene data show CDR1 as SGHRS and CDR2 as YFSETQ. CDR3 length: 11 residues. Trimming left V 6 bases short and J 4 bases short, with 8 bases between. The CDR3 here is CASKGEYEQYF. CDR3 DNA sequence: TGCGCCAGCAAAGGGGAGTACGAGCAGTACTTC.

The chain combines TRBV13 with TRBJ1-4, with 9 bases aligning to TRBD1. The CDR3 is made up of 15 amino acids. V was clipped by 1 base and J by 8 bases; unmatched bases: 5. In germline, CDR1 is PRHDT, CDR2 FYEKMQ (reference sequence). The CDR3 protein is CASSLEGTGPEKLFF. CDR3 in DNA: TGTGCCAGCAGCTTAGAAGGGACAGGGCCCGAAAAACTGTTTTTT.

A few counts support this clone. The rearrangement links TRBV7-8 to TRBJ2-3; D remains ambiguous. CDR1 is SGHVS and CDR2 is FQNEAQ in the germline V gene. Trimming stripped 4 bases from V and 7 bases from J, with 12 bases between. The CDR3 totals 13 residues. Here the CDR3 DNA reads TGTGCCAGCAGCTCGTTTTTGGAAAATACGCAGTATTTT. It translates to CASSSFLENTQYF.

The chain carries TRBV13 and TRBJ1-2; 7 nucleotides agree with TRBD1. Per the germline V gene, CDR1 is PRHDT and CDR2 is FYEKMQ (reference sequence). After removal of 6 bases from V and 4 bases from J, the junction contained 11 bases not matched to a gene. The CDR3 has 15 residues. CDR3 loop: CASSLGLQGGYGYTF. CDR3 bases: TGTGCCAGCAGTTTGGGACTCCAGGGGGGCTATGGCTACACCTTC.

This chain connects TRBV6-1 to TRBJ1-1; possibly TRBD1 for D (6 bases). V dropped 6 bases and J dropped 9 bases, with 11 bases sitting between them. The CDR3 runs to 11 residues. Germline-derived CDR1 and CDR2 are MNHNS and SASEGT. The CDR3 nucleotides read TGTGCCAGCAGGGGGGCCTTCCAAGCTTTCTTT. Translated: CASRGAFQAFF.

The J gene is TRBJ2-5, the V gene TRBV5-4; no clear D gene. This CDR3 is built from 13 residues. Trimming removed 4 bases from V and 1 base from J, with 8 bases in between. Germline CDR1 reads SGHNT; CDR2 reads YYREEE (reference sequence). Here the CDR3 reads CASSPNSQETQYF. Written as DNA, the CDR3 is TGTGCCAGCAGCCCAAACAGCCAAGAGACCCAGTACTTC. Looking up the rest from reference TRBV5-4 and TRBJ2-5 gives the full variable domain: ETGVTQSPTHLIKTRGQQVTLRCSSQSGHNTVSWYQQALGQGPQFIFQYYREEENGRGNFPPRFSGLQFPNYSSELNVNALELDDSALYLCASSPNSQETQYFGPGTRLLVL.

The chain combines TRBV7-9 with TRBJ1-4; D possibly corresponds to TRBD1 (5 bases). CDR3 length: 16 amino acids. Between the trimmed V and J ends, which lost 5 bases and 7 bases, there was a span of 20 bases. CDR1 is SEHNR and CDR2 is FQNEAQ in the germline V gene (reference sequence). The CDR3 nucleotides read TGTGCCAGCAGCCCCAGGGTCGTAGGGAGTAGTGAAAAACTGTTTTTT. This sequence encodes CASSPRVVGSSEKLFF.

The chain carries TRBV5-6 and TRBJ1-1; no firm D call. In germline, CDR1 is SGHDT, CDR2 YYEEEE. The length of the CDR3 is 11 residues. Trimming removed 4 bases from V and 5 bases from J, with 6 bases in between. The CDR3 DNA is TGTGCCAGCAGCCTCCGTACTGAAGCTTTCTTT. As protein: CASSLRTEAFF.

The chain combines TRBV19 with TRBJ1-1, with D maybe TRBD1 (5 bases). The CDR3 consists of 13 residues. Trimming pared 5 bases from V and 5 bases from J, leaving 12 bases between. Germline V CDR1 and CDR2: LNHDA, SQIVND (reference sequence). The CDR3 spells CASSPPGRTEAFF. The DNA of the CDR3 is TGTGCCAGTAGTCCCCCAGGGAGGACTGAAGCTTTCTTT.

The chain recombines TRBV29-1 with TRBJ1-5; unclear D gene. Trimming removed 6 bases from V and 5 bases from J, with 11 bases in between. The CDR3 runs to 12 residues. Germline assignment: CDR1 SQVTM and CDR2 ANQGSEA. The CDR3 bases are TGCAGCGTCCGAGAAAGTCATCAGCCCCAGCATTTT. It translates to CSVRESHQPQHF.

The rearrangement links TRBV21-1 to TRBJ2-5; the DNA was not used to check the table's D call, TRBD2. TRBV21-1 is deemed a pseudogene. This CDR3 comprises 15 residues. The CDR3 loop is CAIPTRAGTQETQYF. CDR3 DNA sequence: TGTGCCATTCCGACTAGAGCGGGGACCCAAGAGACCCAGTACTTC.

This clone was counted only a few times. This chain uses TRBV30 with TRBJ2-1; D may correspond to TRBD1 or TRBD2 (5 bases each). The CDR3 extends over 14 amino acids. Germline CDR1 is GTSNPN and CDR2 is SVGIG (reference sequence). V was trimmed by 5 bases and J by 13 bases, leaving 24 bases between them. The CDR3 DNA reads as TGTGCCTGGCTACCTACCGGGACCCCGGGTTCCCAGTTCTTC. It is translated as CAWLPTGTPGSQFF.

The chain combines TRBV28 with TRBJ1-3; D possibly corresponds to TRBD1 (6 bases). Deletions cut 1 base from V and 4 bases from J, with 8 bases between. In germline, CDR1 is MDHEN, CDR2 SYDVKM. This CDR3 is built from 14 residues. This CDR3 is CASSLLQGGNTIYF. The DNA for the CDR3 is TGTGCCAGCAGTTTATTACAGGGAGGAAACACCATATATTTT.

The rearrangement links TRBV11-2 to TRBJ2-3, with 12 nucleotides matching TRBD2. Germline CDR1 SGHAT, CDR2 FQNNGV. J lost 4 bases, V lost 4 bases, and 12 bases had no gene match. The CDR3 consists of 18 residues. The CDR3 here is CASSSSLLAGGFADTQYF. CDR3 DNA sequence: TGTGCCAGCAGCTCCTCCCTTCTAGCGGGGGGGTTCGCAGATACGCAGTATTTT.

The chain has TRBV9 and TRBJ2-7; perhaps TRBD2 as D (6 bases). With 2 bases removed from V and 3 bases from J, the gap between germline ends came to 15 bases. CDR3 length: 15 residues. Per germline, CDR1 SGDLS and CDR2 YYNGEE. CDR3 coding DNA: TGTGCCAGCAGCGTGGGACTTACCATGAGCTACGAGCAGTACTTC. Amino acid sequence: CASSVGLTMSYEQYF.